This passage covers 10 T cell receptor beta chains from one sample sequenced in a study of lymphopenia after photon versus proton radiotherapy. The assay was immunoSEQ multiplex PCR, and TCRdb's table has in-frame clones only and misses some. The sample includes just over 40,000 clones, about 86% seen only once; the top ten take 9% to 12%. The material was peripheral blood, obtained from a patient treated with proton-based radiotherapy. These receptor sequences come from a woman between 65 and 79 years old with pancreatic cancer. Some clones in this sample may be carry-over from other donors' samples.

This chain joins TRBV5-1 and TRBJ2-7; 9 nucleotides match TRBD1. V shed 4 bases and J 2 bases; nucleotides not matched to a gene: 4. Per germline, CDR1 SGHRS and CDR2 YFSETQ. The CDR3 has 14 residues. In nucleotides, the CDR3 is TGCGCCAGCAGCCTACGGACAGGGGCCTACGAGCAGTACTTC. Encoded protein: CASSLRTGAYEQYF.

The J gene is TRBJ1-1, the V gene TRBV5-5; TRBD1 matches 7 bases. V shed 1 base and J 1 base; nucleotides not matched to a gene: 4. Germline V gene lookup returns CDR1 SGHKS and CDR2 YYEKEE (reference sequence). The CDR3 contains 15 residues. CDR3 sequence (DNA): TGTGCCAGCAGCTTGTGGGGGGACAGGAACACTGAAGCTTTCTTT. This gives the protein CASSLWGDRNTEAFF.

This clone was seen only a few times. The chain combines TRBV6-1 with TRBJ2-7; no definite D call. Germline-derived CDR1 and CDR2 are MNHNS and SASEGT. The V gene lost 7 bases and the J gene lost 6 bases, with 13 bases spanning the gap. This CDR3 is 12 amino acids long. The CDR3, as DNA: TGTGCCAGCAATCTTAGGGTGGGCGAGCAGTACTTC. It specifies CASNLRVGEQYF.

V is TRBV29-1 and J is TRBJ2-1; D perhaps matches TRBD2 (6 bases). CDR1 is SQVTM and CDR2 is ANQGSEA in the germline V gene. With 4 bases removed from V and 8 bases from J, the gap between germline ends came to 18 bases. The CDR3 consists of 14 residues. The CDR3, as DNA: TGCAGCGTTGCAGTTTTCGAGGGAGGCGATGAGCAGTTCTTC. This encodes CSVAVFEGGDEQFF.

The chain uses TRBV30 and TRBJ1-6, with unresolved D. This CDR3 contains 13 residues. The germline gives CDR1 GTSNPN, CDR2 SVGIG (reference sequence). Trimming removed 0 bases from V and 9 bases from J, with 9 bases in between. In DNA, the CDR3 is TGTGCCTGGAGTGTAAACAGCCTTTCACCCCTCCACTTT. Amino acid sequence: CAWSVNSLSPLHF.

The rearrangement uses TRBV30 and TRBJ2-3, with D maybe TRBD1 (6 bases). The CDR3 length is 12 residues. Germline V CDR1 and CDR2: GTSNPN, SVGIG (reference sequence). The CDR3 DNA follows: TGTGCGGGGGCGGCTAGCACAGATACGCAGTATTTT. Translating gives CAGAASTDTQYF.

In the case of this clone: The germline gene is not matched at one end of the junction; a read error may be the cause. Other DNA sequences from this sample encode an identical CDR3 as well. The chain is built from TRBV11-2 and TRBJ2-3; 10 bases fit TRBD2. CDR3 size: 16 residues. Germline-derived CDR1 and CDR2 are SGHAT and FQNNGV. Here the CDR3 reads CASSFNRLAGADTQYF. The CDR3 nucleotides are TGTGCCAGCAGCTTTAACCGTCTAGCGGGAGCAGATACGCAGTATTTC.

This clone showed up just once. The chain couples TRBV7-6 to TRBJ2-7, with a weak D call TRBD2 (5 bases). This CDR3 is 14 amino acids long. Germline assignment: CDR1 SGHVS and CDR2 FNYEAQ. With 5 bases removed from V and 3 bases from J, the gap between germline ends came to 14 bases. CDR3 region: CASSPMIGGYEQYF. CDR3 bases: TGTGCCAGCAGCCCCATGATTGGAGGCTACGAGCAGTACTTC.

The rearrangement joins TRBV5-6 to TRBJ2-5; either TRBD1 or TRBD2 may supply D (6 bases each). V lost 1 base and J 5 bases, leaving 15 bases between the germline ends. This CDR3 has 15 amino acids. CDR1 SGHDT and CDR2 YYEEEE come from the germline V gene. Here the CDR3 DNA reads TGTGCCAGCAGCTTGCGACGGCTAGGGGGGGAGACCCAGTACTTC. Translation gives CASSLRRLGGETQYF. Drawing the rest from reference TRBV5-6 and TRBJ2-5, the complete variable domain is DAGVTQSPTHLIKTRGQQVTLRCSPKSGHDTVSWYQQALGQGPQFIFQYYEEEERQRGNFPDRFSGHQFPNYSSELNVNALLLGDSALYLCASSLRRLGGETQYFGPGTRLLVL.

The gene calls are TRBV5-6 and TRBJ1-2, with a tentative D call TRBD1 (5 bases). Germline V gene lookup returns CDR1 SGHDT and CDR2 YYEEEE. The CDR3 is 14 residues long. Trimming stripped 3 bases from V and 5 bases from J, with 14 bases between. In DNA form, the CDR3 reads TGTGCCAGCAGCTGGGGCCGCAGTAATTATGGCTACACCTTC. This gives the protein CASSWGRSNYGYTF. Complete variable domain (other parts from reference TRBV5-6 and TRBJ1-2): DAGVTQSPTHLIKTRGQQVTLRCSPKSGHDTVSWYQQALGQGPQFIFQYYEEEERQRGNFPDRFSGHQFPNYSSELNVNALLLGDSALYLCASSWGRSNYGYTFGSGTRLTVV.